This entry lists 2 T cell receptor beta chains sequenced from one sample in a study of identical twins (dated by TCRdb to the mid-2010s). The library was prepared using 5' RACE. Sequenced on an Illumina HiSeq 2000. TCRdb itself trimmed the public reads at Q25 with fastp, ran MiXCR and retained productive beta chains. Under each unique CDR3 protein, matching rows form one entry showing the most common genes and DNA. For this sample there are around 570,000 distinct CDR3 sequences; roughly 9.5% appear just once. 3% of the sample rests with the top ten. The sample was also linked to a second study, of yellow fever vaccine responses in identical twins.

Input material: PBMCs. The receptor set was obtained from a woman aged 18-30 years in good health.

The CDR3 reads CSVGREGVAFF. The CDR3 DNA sequence: TGCAGCGTTGGTCGGGAGGGAGTAGCTTTCTTT. The rearrangement links TRBV29-1 to TRBJ1-1; D is uncertain. This CDR3 spans 11 amino acids. Germline-derived CDR1 and CDR2 are SQVTM and ANQGSEA. The germline V and J ends were trimmed by 4 bases and 10 bases, with 13 bases remaining between them.

CDR3 region: CSARAGDLYGYTF. CDR3 coding DNA: TGCAGTGCTCGAGCCGGGGATTTGTATGGCTACACCTTC. The chain is built from TRBV20-1 and TRBJ1-2; D unclear. From germline, CDR1 is DFQATT and CDR2 SNEGSKA (reference sequence). This CDR3 is 13 amino acids long. V lost 5 bases to trimming and J lost 5 bases, with 15 bases between them.